These 25 T cell receptor beta chains share one sample of origin, sequenced in a study of Ad26.COV2.S vaccination and SARS-CoV-2 variants. The treatment: around 19 received Ad26.COV2.S at low or high dose, single or two shots; about 5 received placebo; per-sample allocation not given. Collection of samples fell on day 63 after the first vaccine or placebo injection. Measured with immunoSEQ multiplex PCR; TCRdb has only the in-frame clones, and not every one. This sample has roughly 700,000 clones; around 92% occur once, and the top ten carry about 1.5%. This sample comprised peripheral blood, obtained in a trial of Ad26.COV2.S vaccine versus placebo. The source is a person between 18 and 65 years old who received the Ad26.COV2.S COVID-19 vaccine or a placebo.

This clone was picked up one time. The sample has other DNA sequences that encode this CDR3 too. The chain couples TRBV25-1 to TRBJ1-1; unclear D gene. The CDR3 is 14 residues long. The V and J ends lost 3 bases and 0 bases respectively, with 8 bases between them. CDR1 is MGHDK, CDR2 SYGVNS, per germline. The CDR3: CASSEPGLNTEAFF. In nucleotides, the CDR3 is TGTGCCAGCAGTGAGCCCGGTTTGAACACTGAAGCTTTCTTT.

This clone has only one observation. The chain recombines TRBV2 with TRBJ1-1, with TRBD1 matching 10 bases. With 4 bases clipped from V and 5 bases from J, the junction kept 4 bases outside the gene matches. The germline V gene encodes CDR1 SNHLY and CDR2 FYNNEI. This CDR3 is 14 amino acids long. The CDR3 protein is CASSVTGGETEAFF. The CDR3 DNA sequence: TGTGCCAGCAGTGTGACAGGGGGCGAGACTGAAGCTTTCTTT. The full variable domain, with the rest looked up from reference TRBV2 and TRBJ1-1, is EPEVTQTPSHQVTQMGQEVILRCVPISNHLYFYWYRQILGQKVEFLVSFYNNEISEKSEIFDDQFSVERPDGSNFTLKIRSTKLEDSAMYFCASSVTGGETEAFFGQGTRLTVV.

The chain is built from TRBV24-1 and TRBJ1-3; D may be TRBD1 (5 bases). This CDR3 region has 13 residues. CDR1 and CDR2 (germline): KGHDR, SFDVKD. In DNA form, the CDR3 reads TGTGAGGGACCCAACGTGTCTGGAAACACCATATATTTT. It translates to CEGPNVSGNTIYF.

This clone was seen only once. V and J are TRBV6-1 and TRBJ2-3; 14 positions match TRBD2. The J segment lost 4 bases and the V segment lost 3 bases, leaving 0 bases of the junction unmatched. This CDR3 has 15 residues. Germline V gene sequence: CDR1 MNHNS, CDR2 SASEGT. For the CDR3, the DNA is TGTGCCAGCAGTGAGGGACTAGCGGGAGCAGATACGCAGTATTTT. This codes for CASSEGLAGADTQYF.

This chain joins TRBV27 and TRBJ2-1; TRBD2 aligns across 16 bases. This CDR3 has 16 amino acids. CDR1 MNHEY and CDR2 SMNVEV come from the germline V gene (reference sequence). Losses at the gene ends were 10 bases for V and 4 bases for J; bases not matched to a gene: 7. The chain's CDR3 is CATRGLAGGRYNEQFF. For the CDR3, the DNA is TGTGCCACCCGGGGACTAGCGGGGGGGCGGTACAATGAGCAGTTCTTC.

The genes are TRBV5-8 and TRBJ1-6; D uncertain. The CDR3 runs to 11 residues. With 7 bases removed from V and 7 bases from J, the gap between germline ends came to 6 bases. The germline CDR1 and CDR2 sequences are SGHTS and YDEGEE. The DNA of the CDR3 is TGTGCCAGCGAAGAGAATTCACCCCTCCACTTT. Its protein product is CASEENSPLHF.

The chain employs TRBV4-3 and TRBJ1-4; possibly TRBD1 for D (6 bases). Looked up from germline, CDR1 is LGHNA and CDR2 is YSLEER. CDR3 length: 12 residues. V was pared by 5 bases and J by 10 bases, with 11 bases between. In DNA, the CDR3 is TGCGCCAGCAGCAGGACAGACGGAAAACTGTTTTTT. Protein product: CASSRTDGKLFF.

Concerning this clone: The same CDR3 also results from other DNA sequences found in this sample. The chain joins TRBV5-1 to TRBJ1-3; tentatively, D is TRBD1 (5 bases). Per the germline V gene, CDR1 is SGHRS and CDR2 is YFSETQ. V gave up 4 bases and J gave up 0 bases, with 11 bases separating them. CDR3 length: 15 residues. The CDR3 DNA is TGCGCCAGCAGCCTCGGGACCGTCTCTGGAAACACCATATATTTT. Translation: CASSLGTVSGNTIYF.

The chain links TRBV3-1 (or the pseudogene TRBV3-2) to TRBJ2-1, with 9 nucleotides matching TRBD2. Germline V CDR1 and CDR2: LGHDT, YNNKEL (reference sequence). V lost 0 bases, J lost 6 bases, and 6 bases stayed unmatched. The CDR3 sequence is 16 residues long. CDR3 region: CASSQDLGLAVNEQFF. CDR3 nucleotides: TGTGCCAGCAGCCAAGATTTGGGACTAGCCGTCAATGAGCAGTTCTTC.

CDR3 residues: CASSSRTVQETQYF. The CDR3 region has the DNA TGTGCCAGCAGCTCCCGGACAGTCCAAGAGACCCAGTACTTC. The rearrangement links TRBV6-2 or TRBV6-3 to TRBJ2-5, with D tentatively TRBD1 (6 bases). Germline V gives CDR1 MNHEY, CDR2 SVGEGT. This CDR3 is 14 amino acids long. Trimming removed 6 bases at V and 1 base at J, with 12 bases between.

The chain couples TRBV19 to TRBJ2-1; D remains ambiguous. The CDR3 contains 11 residues. V lost 5 bases to trimming and J lost 4 bases, with 3 bases between them. Per germline, CDR1 LNHDA and CDR2 SQIVND (reference sequence). The CDR3 here is CASSWYNEQFF. In DNA, the CDR3 is TGTGCCAGTAGTTGGTACAATGAGCAGTTCTTC.

This sequence joins TRBV6-6 and TRBJ1-5; D is unresolved. CDR1 and CDR2 (germline): MNHNY, SVGAGI (reference sequence). This CDR3 spans 14 amino acids. The V end was cut by 5 bases, the J end by 4 bases, with 12 bases between. CDR3 coding DNA: TGTGCCAGCAGTCCCGGACGGCTTAATCAGCCCCAGCATTTT. This translates into CASSPGRLNQPQHF.

V and J are TRBV5-1 and TRBJ2-1; tentatively, D is TRBD2 (5 bases). Germline V lookup: CDR1 SGHRS, CDR2 YFSETQ. The CDR3 contains 15 residues. The V and J ends lost 1 base and 3 bases respectively, with 11 bases between them. CDR3 sequence: CASSLSGLSYNEQFF. Written as DNA, the CDR3 is TGCGCCAGCAGCTTGAGCGGACTTAGCTACAATGAGCAGTTCTTC.

The rearrangement links TRBV23-1 to TRBJ1-1; tentatively, D is TRBD1 (5 bases). TRBV23-1 is placed among ORFs of uncertain function. This CDR3 is built from 17 residues. V was cut by 2 bases and J by 0 bases, with 16 bases left in between. The chain's CDR3 is CASSQLSLTTVNTEAFF. The CDR3 DNA follows: TGCGCCAGCAGTCAACTGTCACTTACGACAGTGAACACTGAAGCTTTCTTT.

V and J are TRBV18 and TRBJ1-1, with D hard to call. Trimming removed 3 bases at V and 4 bases at J, with 9 bases between. The CDR3 sequence is 13 residues long. Germline V gives CDR1 KGHSH, CDR2 LQKENI. The CDR3 DNA follows: TGTGCCAGCTCACCCATACCTCTCACTGAAGCTTTCTTT. Its translation is CASSPIPLTEAFF.

The chain links TRBV6-5 to TRBJ1-2; D possibly corresponds to TRBD1 (6 bases). Germline loops: CDR1 MNHEY, CDR2 SVGAGI. Trimming stripped 5 bases from V and 6 bases from J, with 13 bases between. The CDR3 runs 13 residues. The CDR3 DNA sequence: TGTGCCAGCAGTAAACAGGGTTCGGATGGCTACACCTTC. This encodes CASSKQGSDGYTF.

V is TRBV5-4 and J is TRBJ2-7, with 9 nucleotides matching TRBD1. CDR1 SGHNT and CDR2 YYREEE come from the germline V gene (reference sequence). Trimming at V came to 5 bases and at J to 5 bases, leaving 11 bases not matched to a gene. The CDR3 covers 15 residues. The CDR3 nucleotides read TGTGCCAGCAGTCAAGGGACAGGGAAAAGTCACGAGCAGTACTTC. Its protein product is CASSQGTGKSHEQYF. Supplemented by reference TRBV5-4 and TRBJ2-7, the full variable domain reads ETGVTQSPTHLIKTRGQQVTLRCSSQSGHNTVSWYQQALGQGPQFIFQYYREEENGRGNFPPRFSGLQFPNYSSELNVNALELDDSALYLCASSQGTGKSHEQYFGPGTRLTVT.

The chain has TRBV7-9 and TRBJ1-1; D not resolved. CDR3 length: 11 residues. With 5 bases removed from V and 1 base from J, the gap between germline ends came to 2 bases. The V gene's germline CDR1 is SEHNR and CDR2 FQNEAQ (reference sequence). Written as DNA, the CDR3 is TGTGCCAGCAGCCGGAACACTGAAGCTTTCTTT. Its translation: CASSRNTEAFF. Drawing the rest from reference TRBV7-9 and TRBJ1-1, the complete variable domain is DTGVSQNPRHKITKRGQNVTFRCDPISEHNRLYWYRQTLGQGPEFLTYFQNEAQLEKSRLLSDRFSAERPKGSFSTLEIQRTEQGDSAMYLCASSRNTEAFFGQGTRLTVV.

The gene calls are TRBV2 and TRBJ1-1, with D possibly matching TRBD1 (5 bases). With 7 bases removed from V and 3 bases from J, the gap between germline ends came to 12 bases. CDR3 length: 13 residues. CDR1 is SNHLY and CDR2 is FYNNEI in the germline V gene. This CDR3 is CASTQGRDTEAFF. CDR3 nucleotide sequence: TGTGCCAGCACCCAGGGAAGGGACACTGAAGCTTTCTTT.

The chain couples TRBV12-3 or TRBV12-4 to TRBJ2-5, with D maybe TRBD1 (5 bases). The CDR3 covers 13 residues. The germline V and J ends were trimmed by 5 bases and 2 bases, with 9 bases remaining between them. This CDR3 is CASSARVQETQYF. The CDR3, as DNA: TGTGCCAGCAGTGCCAGGGTTCAAGAGACCCAGTACTTC.

This chain joins TRBV29-1 and TRBJ2-1; the match to TRBD2 covers 8 bases. Germline V gene data show CDR1 as SQVTM and CDR2 as ANQGSEA. This CDR3 is 13 amino acids long. Germline trimming cut 5 bases from V and 5 bases from J; bases unmatched to any gene: 5. The CDR3 nucleotides are TGCAGCGTTTTCCTGACTAGCGACAATGAGCAGTTCTTC. It translates to CSVFLTSDNEQFF.

This clone was counted ten times or more. The chain joins TRBV7-2 to TRBJ2-1, with 15 bases matching TRBD2. V shed 6 bases, J shed 10 bases, and the junction held 10 bases outside the gene matches. The CDR3 consists of 16 residues. CDR1 is SGHTA, CDR2 FQGNSA, per germline. This CDR3 reads CASRNGLAGGSGEQFF. The CDR3 coding sequence is TGTGCCAGCAGAAATGGACTAGCGGGGGGGTCTGGGGAGCAGTTCTTC.

This rearrangement joins TRBV2 to TRBJ1-2; D might be TRBD1 (6 bases). Germline CDR1 SNHLY, CDR2 FYNNEI. This CDR3 has 15 residues. Trimming took off 7 bases at V and 0 bases at J, with 15 bases between the two ends. The CDR3 protein is CASKVLGTSNYGYTF. The CDR3 DNA sequence: TGTGCCAGCAAAGTATTAGGGACATCTAACTATGGCTACACCTTC.

The rearrangement joins TRBV7-2 to TRBJ1-2; D call uncertain. The V end was cut by 3 bases, the J end by 2 bases, with 7 bases between. In germline, CDR1 is SGHTA, CDR2 FQGNSA. This CDR3 region has 13 residues. In DNA form, the CDR3 reads TGTGCCAGCAGCTTCCCAGGCAACTATGGCTACACCTTC. Translated, it gives CASSFPGNYGYTF.

As regards this clone: This sample also contains other DNA sequences that code for the same CDR3. This rearrangement joins TRBV7-8 to TRBJ1-5; 9 bases align to TRBD1. Germline V lookup: CDR1 SGHVS, CDR2 FQNEAQ. The CDR3 consists of 15 residues. Trimming took 1 base from V and 2 from J; bases not matched to a gene: 0. In DNA form, the CDR3 reads TGTGCCAGCAGCTTAGGGACAGGGGGCAATCAGCCCCAGCATTTT. The encoded protein is CASSLGTGGNQPQHF.